The clone carrying this TCR beta chain has a count of ten or more. This sample stems from a study of T-cell reconstitution after alpha-beta-depleted transplantation in children. V was cut by 0 bases and J by 8 bases, with 14 bases left in between. This CDR3 comprises 14 residues. Germline CDR1 DFQATT, CDR2 SNEGSKA (reference sequence). Preparation of the TCRbeta library involved a method that used unique molecular identifiers. TCRdb fed the PCR reads into MiXCR, producing one record per CDR3 protein. Here the sample spans 200,000 to 300,000 distinct CDR3 sequences, 12% being singletons. Sequencing was performed on PBMCs from the stem cell graft donor, taken from the stem cell graft. This receptor was obtained from a human donor who donated a stem cell graft to a child with acute lymphoblastic leukemia. This chain connects TRBV20-1 to TRBJ2-1; possibly TRBD1 or TRBD2 for D (5 bases each). CDR3 nucleotide sequence: TGCAGTGCTAGAGATCCCAGGGTAGCGTATGAGCAGTTCTTC. It codes for CSARDPRVAYEQFF.